This T cell receptor (beta chain) was recovered during a study of shared clonotypes between healthy human individuals. Study overall: The people who gave samples were a couple of women and a few men aged 18 to 49. Donors had three CD4 naive, three CD4 memory, two CD8 naive and one CD8 memory plate apiece.

Trimming removed 6 bases at V and 0 bases at J, with 15 bases between. Germline V gene sequence: CDR1 SNHLY, CDR2 FYNNEI. CDR3 length: 16 amino acids. Points from the study as a whole: Naive CD4 clonotypes overlapped across a handful of donors at about 5.2%.

For this clone: Its specificity is unknown.

Libraries were prepared by immunoSEQ multiplex PCR; TCRdb keeps only in-frame clonotypes and omits some of them. Altogether roughly 1,000,000 clones are present, about 84% being singletons, with the ten largest covering around 0.6%. This receptor was identified in a young man in good health. Some clones in this sample may be carry-over from other donors' samples. V gene TRBV2 combines with J gene TRBJ1-3; TRBD1 is a possible D gene (5 bases). The sequencing sample was made of memory CD4+ T cells from PBMCs. Subset meaning: CD45RA-negative fraction. Here the CDR3 reads CASRSGGGGSGNTIYF. The DNA of the CDR3 is TGTGCCAGCAGATCCGGCGGGGGGGGCTCTGGAAACACCATATATTTT.